The clone carrying this TCR beta chain came up once. What it recognizes is unknown. The sample is drawn from a study of T cell responses to AZD1222 COVID-19 vaccine. Points from the study as a whole: There were mostly white British donors and more females than males, and clonal diversity was possibly underestimated.

V was shortened by 3 bases and J by 4 bases, with 5 bases between the two germline ends. Germline V gives CDR1 WSHSY, CDR2 SAAADI. CDR3 size: 12 residues. Profiled with immunoSEQ multiplex PCR; TCRdb holds only in-frame clones, not every one. Among 150,000 to 200,000 clones listed, approximately 92% were seen once. The rearrangement uses TRBV10-2 and TRBJ2-3; unclear D gene. The sequencing used peripheral blood, collected 28 days after the second dose of the MenACWY control vaccine. This receptor was taken from an adult who received the MenACWY meningococcal vaccine as a control. CDR3 sequence reads: CASSDRSDTQYF. CDR3 DNA: TGCGCCAGCAGTGACAGGTCAGATACGCAGTATTTT.